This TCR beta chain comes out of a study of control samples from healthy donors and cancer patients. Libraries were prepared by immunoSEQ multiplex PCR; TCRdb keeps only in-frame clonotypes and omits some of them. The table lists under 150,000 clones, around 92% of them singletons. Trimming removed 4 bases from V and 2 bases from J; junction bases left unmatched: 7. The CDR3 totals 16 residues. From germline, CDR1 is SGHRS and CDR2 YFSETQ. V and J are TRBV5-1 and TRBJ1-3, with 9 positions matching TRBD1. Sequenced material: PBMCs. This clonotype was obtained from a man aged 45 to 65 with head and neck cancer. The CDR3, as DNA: TGCGCCAGCAGCATCGGACAGGGGCCGCCTGGAAACACCATATATTTT. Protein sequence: CASSIGQGPPGNTIYF.